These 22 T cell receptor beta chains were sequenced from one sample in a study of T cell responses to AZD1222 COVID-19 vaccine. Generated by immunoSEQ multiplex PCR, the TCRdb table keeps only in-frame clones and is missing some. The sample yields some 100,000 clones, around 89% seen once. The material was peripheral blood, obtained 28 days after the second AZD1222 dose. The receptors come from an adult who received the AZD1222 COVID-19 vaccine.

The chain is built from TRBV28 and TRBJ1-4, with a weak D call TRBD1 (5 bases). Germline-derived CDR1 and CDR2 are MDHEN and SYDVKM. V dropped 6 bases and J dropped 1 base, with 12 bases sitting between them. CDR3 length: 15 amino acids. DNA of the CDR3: TGTGCCAGCAGCCCCCCAGGGCAAACTAATGAAAAACTGTTTTTT. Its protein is CASSPPGQTNEKLFF.

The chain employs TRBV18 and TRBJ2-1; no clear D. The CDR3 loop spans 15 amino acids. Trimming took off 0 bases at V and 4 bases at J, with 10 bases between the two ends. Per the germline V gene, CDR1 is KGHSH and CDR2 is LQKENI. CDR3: CASSPPPLGYNEQFF. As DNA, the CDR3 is TGTGCCAGCTCACCACCGCCGTTGGGTTACAATGAGCAGTTCTTC.

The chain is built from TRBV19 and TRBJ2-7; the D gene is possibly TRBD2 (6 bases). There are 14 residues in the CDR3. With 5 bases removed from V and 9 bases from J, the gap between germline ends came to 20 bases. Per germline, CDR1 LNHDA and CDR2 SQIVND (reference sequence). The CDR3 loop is CASSVGTLPQGQYF. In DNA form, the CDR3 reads TGTGCCAGTAGTGTCGGGACTCTCCCGCAGGGGCAGTACTTC.

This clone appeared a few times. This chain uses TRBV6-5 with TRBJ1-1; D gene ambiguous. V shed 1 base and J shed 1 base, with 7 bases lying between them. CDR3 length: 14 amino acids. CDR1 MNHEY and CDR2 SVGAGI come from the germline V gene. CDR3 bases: TGTGCCAGCAGTTACTTACGGGAGAACACTGAAGCTTTCTTT. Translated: CASSYLRENTEAFF.

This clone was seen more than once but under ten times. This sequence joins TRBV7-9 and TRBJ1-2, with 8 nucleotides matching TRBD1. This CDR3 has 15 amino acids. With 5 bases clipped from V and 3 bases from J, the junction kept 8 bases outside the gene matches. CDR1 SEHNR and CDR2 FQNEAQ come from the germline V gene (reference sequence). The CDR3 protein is CASSTRTGQDYGYTF. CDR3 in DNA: TGTGCCAGCAGCACCCGGACAGGGCAGGACTATGGCTACACCTTC.

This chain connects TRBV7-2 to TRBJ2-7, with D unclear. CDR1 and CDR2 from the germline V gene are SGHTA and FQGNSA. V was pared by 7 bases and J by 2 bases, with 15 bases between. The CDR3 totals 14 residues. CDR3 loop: CASTSNRQAYEQYF. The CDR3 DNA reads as TGTGCCAGCACCTCGAATCGTCAGGCCTACGAGCAGTACTTC.

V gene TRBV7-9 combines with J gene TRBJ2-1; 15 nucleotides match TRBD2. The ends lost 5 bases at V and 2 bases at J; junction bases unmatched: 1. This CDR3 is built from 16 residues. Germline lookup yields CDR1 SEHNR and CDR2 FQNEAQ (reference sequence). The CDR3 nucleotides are TGTGCCAGCAGCCGGACTAGCGGGGGGGCCTACAATGAGCAGTTCTTC. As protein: CASSRTSGGAYNEQFF.

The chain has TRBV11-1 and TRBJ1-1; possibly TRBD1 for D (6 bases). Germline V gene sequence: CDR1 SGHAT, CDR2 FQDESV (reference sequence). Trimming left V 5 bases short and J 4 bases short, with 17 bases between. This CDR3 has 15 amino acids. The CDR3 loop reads CASSRGGLGGTEAFF. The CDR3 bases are TGTGCCAGCAGCCGGGGGGGCCTCGGGGGCACTGAAGCTTTCTTT.

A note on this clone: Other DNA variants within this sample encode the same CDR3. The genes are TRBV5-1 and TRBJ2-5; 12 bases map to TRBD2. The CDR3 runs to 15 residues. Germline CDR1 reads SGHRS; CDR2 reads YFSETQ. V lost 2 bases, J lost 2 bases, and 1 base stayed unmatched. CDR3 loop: CASSFLAGGQETQYF. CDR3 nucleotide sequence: TGCGCCAGCAGCTTTCTAGCGGGGGGGCAAGAGACCCAGTACTTC.

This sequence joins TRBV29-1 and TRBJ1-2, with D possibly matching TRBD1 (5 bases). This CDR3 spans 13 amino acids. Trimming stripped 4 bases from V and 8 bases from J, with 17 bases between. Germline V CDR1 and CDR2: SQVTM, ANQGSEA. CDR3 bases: TGCAGCGTTGTAGGGGTGTTAGGTGTCGGCTACACCTTC. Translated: CSVVGVLGVGYTF.

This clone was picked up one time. The CDR3 region is CASSLQVGQGFEAFF. Written as DNA, the CDR3 is TGTGCCAGCAGCTTACAGGTGGGACAGGGTTTTGAAGCTTTCTTT. The rearrangement joins TRBV7-9 to TRBJ1-1; TRBD1 matches 9 bases. CDR1 SEHNR and CDR2 FQNEAQ come from the germline V gene (reference sequence). Unmatched junction bases numbered 8, after V lost 2 bases and J lost 7 bases. The CDR3 extends over 15 amino acids.

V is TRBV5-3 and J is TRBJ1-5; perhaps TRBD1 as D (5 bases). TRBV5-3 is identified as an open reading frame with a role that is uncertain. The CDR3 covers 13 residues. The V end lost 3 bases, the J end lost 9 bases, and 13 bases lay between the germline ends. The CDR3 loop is CARSSDTAAPQHF. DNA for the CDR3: TGTGCCAGAAGCTCGGACACAGCTGCGCCCCAGCATTTT.

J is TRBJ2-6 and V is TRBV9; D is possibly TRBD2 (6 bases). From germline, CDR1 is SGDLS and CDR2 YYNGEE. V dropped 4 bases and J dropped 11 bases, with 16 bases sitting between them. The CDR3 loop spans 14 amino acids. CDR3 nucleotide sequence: TGTGCCAGCAGCTCCGGTATAGCGGTCGACGTCCTGACTTTC. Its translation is CASSSGIAVDVLTF.

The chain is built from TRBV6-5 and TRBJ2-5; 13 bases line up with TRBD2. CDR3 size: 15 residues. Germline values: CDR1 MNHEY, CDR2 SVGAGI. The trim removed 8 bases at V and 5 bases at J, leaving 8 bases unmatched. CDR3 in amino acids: CASGGLAGATETQYF. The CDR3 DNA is TGTGCCAGCGGCGGACTAGCGGGGGCCACCGAGACCCAGTACTTC.

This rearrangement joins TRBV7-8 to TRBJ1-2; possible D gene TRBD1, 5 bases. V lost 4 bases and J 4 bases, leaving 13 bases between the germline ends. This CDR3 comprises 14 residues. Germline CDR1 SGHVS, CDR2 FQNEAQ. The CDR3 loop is CASSSTRVPYGYTF. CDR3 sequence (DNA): TGTGCCAGCAGCTCGACCAGGGTTCCCTATGGCTACACCTTC.

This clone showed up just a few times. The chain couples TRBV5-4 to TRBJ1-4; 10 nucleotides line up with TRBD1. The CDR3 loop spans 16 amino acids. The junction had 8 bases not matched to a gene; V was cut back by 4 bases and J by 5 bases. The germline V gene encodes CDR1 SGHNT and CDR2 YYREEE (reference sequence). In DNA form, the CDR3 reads TGTGCCAGCAGCGGGGGACAGGGGAAGCCAAATGAAAAACTGTTTTTT. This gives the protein CASSGGQGKPNEKLFF.

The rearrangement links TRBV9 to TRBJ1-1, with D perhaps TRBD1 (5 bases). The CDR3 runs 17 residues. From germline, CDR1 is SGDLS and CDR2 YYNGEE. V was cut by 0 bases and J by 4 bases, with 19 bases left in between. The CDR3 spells CASSVGVGNTGRTEAFF. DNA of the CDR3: TGTGCCAGCAGCGTAGGTGTCGGTAATACAGGACGCACTGAAGCTTTCTTT. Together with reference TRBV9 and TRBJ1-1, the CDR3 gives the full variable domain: DSGVTQTPKHLITATGQRVTLRCSPRSGDLSVYWYQQSLDQGLQFLIQYYNGEERAKGNILERFSAQQFPDLHSELNLSSLELGDSALYFCASSVGVGNTGRTEAFFGQGTRLTVV.

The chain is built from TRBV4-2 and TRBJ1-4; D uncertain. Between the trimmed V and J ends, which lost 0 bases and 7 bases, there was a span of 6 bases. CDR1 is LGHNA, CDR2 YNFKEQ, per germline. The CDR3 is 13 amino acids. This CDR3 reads CASSQESFEKLFF. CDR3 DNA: TGTGCCAGCAGCCAAGAGTCGTTTGAAAAACTGTTTTTT.

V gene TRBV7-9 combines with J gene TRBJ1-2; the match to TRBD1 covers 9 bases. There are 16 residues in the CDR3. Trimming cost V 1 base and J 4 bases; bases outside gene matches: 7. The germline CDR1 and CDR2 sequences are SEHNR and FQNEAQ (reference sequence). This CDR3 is CASSLGGTGPFYGYTF. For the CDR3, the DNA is TGTGCCAGCAGCTTAGGAGGGACAGGGCCTTTCTATGGCTACACCTTC.

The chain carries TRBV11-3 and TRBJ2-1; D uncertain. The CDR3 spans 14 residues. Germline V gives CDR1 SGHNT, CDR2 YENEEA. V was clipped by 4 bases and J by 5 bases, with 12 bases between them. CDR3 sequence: CASSSWDGDNEQFF. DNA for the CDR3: TGTGCCAGCAGCTCCTGGGATGGGGACAATGAGCAGTTCTTC.

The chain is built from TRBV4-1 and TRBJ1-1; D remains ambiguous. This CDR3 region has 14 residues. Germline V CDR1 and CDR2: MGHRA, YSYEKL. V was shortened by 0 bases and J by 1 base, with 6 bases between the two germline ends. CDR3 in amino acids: CASSQEAGNTEAFF. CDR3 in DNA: TGCGCCAGCAGCCAAGAAGCCGGGAACACTGAAGCTTTCTTT.

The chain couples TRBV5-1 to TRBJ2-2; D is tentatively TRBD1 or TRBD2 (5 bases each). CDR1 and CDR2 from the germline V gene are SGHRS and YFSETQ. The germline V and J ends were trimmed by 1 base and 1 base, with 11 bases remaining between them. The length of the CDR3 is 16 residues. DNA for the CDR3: TGCGCCAGCAGCTTGCAGAGGGGCAGGAACACCGGGGAGCTGTTTTTT. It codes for CASSLQRGRNTGELFF.